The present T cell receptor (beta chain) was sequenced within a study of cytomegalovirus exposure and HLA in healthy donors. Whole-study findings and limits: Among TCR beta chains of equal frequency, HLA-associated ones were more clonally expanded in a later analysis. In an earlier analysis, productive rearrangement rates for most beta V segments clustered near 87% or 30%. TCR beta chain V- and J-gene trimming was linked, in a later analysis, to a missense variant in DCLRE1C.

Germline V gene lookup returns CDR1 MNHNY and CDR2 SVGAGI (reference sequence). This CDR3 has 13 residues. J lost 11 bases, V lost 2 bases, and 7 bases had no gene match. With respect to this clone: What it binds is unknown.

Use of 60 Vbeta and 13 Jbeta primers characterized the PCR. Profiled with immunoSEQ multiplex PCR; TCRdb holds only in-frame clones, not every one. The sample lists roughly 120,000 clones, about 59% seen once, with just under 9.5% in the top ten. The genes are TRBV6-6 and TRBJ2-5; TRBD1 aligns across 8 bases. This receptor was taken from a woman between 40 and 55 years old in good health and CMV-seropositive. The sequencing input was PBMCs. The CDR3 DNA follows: TGTGCCAGCAGTTACAATTTGGGACAGGCGCAGTACTTC. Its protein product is CASSYNLGQAQYF.